The 18 T cell receptor beta chains listed next were all sequenced from one sample in a study of blood T cell repertoires in COVID-19. TCRdb's copy holds only in-frame clones and misses some; the assay was immunoSEQ multiplex PCR. The sample lists hundreds of thousands of clones; 80% to 90% were seen once. The sample was PBMCs or T cells enriched from blood (not recorded which). The receptors were gathered from a man aged 30 to 45 who had recovered from COVID-19.

A few counts support this clone. This chain uses TRBV7-3 with TRBJ2-7; 9 nucleotides align to TRBD2. V shed 3 bases, J shed 2 bases, and the junction held 5 bases outside the gene matches. The germline CDR1 and CDR2 sequences are SGHTA and FQGTGA. CDR3 length equals 15 residues. The CDR3 protein is CASSLREGLPYEQYF. The CDR3, as DNA: TGTGCCAGCAGCTTGCGGGAGGGCCTCCCCTACGAGCAGTACTTC.

The gene calls are TRBV2 and TRBJ2-2, with 7 bases that match TRBD1. The CDR3 sequence is 13 residues long. Trimming cost V 11 bases and J 4 bases; bases outside gene matches: 7. Germline V lookup: CDR1 SNHLY, CDR2 FYNNEI. CDR3 in DNA: TGTGCCTCAAATACAGGGGCCACCGGGGAGCTGTTTTTT. It encodes CASNTGATGELFF.

The V and J genes are TRBV2 and TRBJ2-1, with D possibly TRBD2 on 6 matching bases. CDR1 and CDR2 from the germline V gene are SNHLY and FYNNEI. Trimming stripped 8 bases from V and 15 bases from J, with 26 bases between. This CDR3 comprises 14 residues. DNA for the CDR3: TGTGCCAGCCTATACGGTGCGGGACCTTTCGATCCGTTCTTC. Translation gives CASLYGAGPFDPFF.

This chain joins TRBV5-1 and TRBJ2-7; TRBD1 aligns across 7 bases. Trimming removed 4 bases from V and 6 bases from J; junction bases left unmatched: 4. CDR1 and CDR2 from the germline V gene are SGHRS and YFSETQ. This CDR3 region has 12 residues. This chain's CDR3 is CASSHDRAEQYF. CDR3 in DNA: TGCGCCAGCAGCCATGACAGGGCCGAGCAGTACTTC. The whole variable domain, remainder taken from reference TRBV5-1 and TRBJ2-7, is KAGVTQTPRYLIKTRGQQVTLSCSPISGHRSVSWYQQTPGQGLQFLFEYFSETQRNKGNFPGRFSGRQFSNSRSEMNVSTLELGDSALYLCASSHDRAEQYFGPGTRLTVT.

The chain employs TRBV18 and TRBJ2-2; 7 bases match TRBD2. Germline V lookup: CDR1 KGHSH, CDR2 LQKENI. The CDR3 is 16 amino acids. The trim removed 3 bases at V and 5 bases at J, leaving 9 bases unmatched. This chain's CDR3 is CASSPGAGVSTGELFF. DNA for the CDR3: TGTGCCAGCTCACCTGGGGCGGGAGTCTCAACCGGGGAGCTGTTTTTT.

The V gene is TRBV10-2, the J gene TRBJ1-2, with 9 bases aligning to TRBD1. The CDR3 contains 14 residues. The germline V gene has CDR1 WSHSY and CDR2 SAAADI. V trimming: 6 bases; J trimming: 7 bases; junction bases outside the gene matches: 9. DNA for the CDR3: TGCGCCAGCAGCGTTCGGGACAGGGAAGGTGGCTACACCTTC. This gives the protein CASSVRDREGGYTF.

The chain links TRBV5-1 to TRBJ2-3, with D tentatively TRBD2 (6 bases). V lost 0 bases to trimming and J lost 2 bases, with 13 bases between them. The germline gives CDR1 SGHRS, CDR2 YFSETQ. This CDR3 region has 16 residues. The CDR3: CASSLVSGSPTDTQYF. CDR3 bases: TGCGCCAGCAGCTTGGTTAGCGGCTCCCCCACAGATACGCAGTATTTT.

This rearrangement joins TRBV9 to TRBJ2-1; 7 nucleotides align to TRBD2. The CDR3 length is 15 residues. J was trimmed by 6 bases and V by 6 bases; bases with no gene match: 12. Per germline, CDR1 SGDLS and CDR2 YYNGEE. The CDR3 loop is CASTVDGGVSNEQFF. DNA for the CDR3: TGTGCCAGCACTGTAGATGGGGGGGTGAGCAATGAGCAGTTCTTC.

The rearrangement links TRBV18 to TRBJ2-1, with TRBD2 identical over 7 bases. The CDR3 is 15 amino acids. The germline V gene has CDR1 KGHSH and CDR2 LQKENI. After removal of 6 bases from V and 7 bases from J, the junction contained 12 bases not matched to a gene. The CDR3 sequence: CASSPGRALVNEQFF. The DNA for the CDR3 is TGTGCCAGCTCCCCAGGGAGGGCCCTTGTAAATGAGCAGTTCTTC. Full variable domain (missing parts from reference TRBV18 and TRBJ2-1): NAGVMQNPRHLVRRRGQEARLRCSPMKGHSHVYWYRQLPEEGLKFMVYLQKENIIDESGMPKERFSAEFPKEGPSILRIQQVVRGDSAAYFCASSPGRALVNEQFFGPGTRLTVL.

There are many counts of this clone. The chain is built from TRBV10-1 and TRBJ2-2, with 9 bases fitting TRBD2. CDR3 length: 17 residues. V lost 4 bases and J lost 3; bases outside the gene matches: 9. Per germline, CDR1 WNHNN and CDR2 SYGVQD (reference sequence). CDR3 sequence: CASSAPGREGHTGELFF. The DNA for the CDR3 is TGCGCCAGCAGTGCCCCGGGGCGGGAGGGCCACACCGGGGAGCTGTTTTTT.

V usage is TRBV6-5 and J usage is TRBJ1-2; the match to TRBD1 covers 9 bases. Germline CDR1 MNHEY, CDR2 SVGAGI. The CDR3 consists of 14 residues. Losses at the gene ends were 5 bases for V and 6 bases for J; bases not matched to a gene: 7. The CDR3 bases are TGTGCCAGCAGTCAGGACAGGGGTTTTAATGGCTACACCTTC. Translating gives CASSQDRGFNGYTF.

The gene calls are TRBV28 and TRBJ2-7; 12 bases line up with TRBD2. V trimming: 6 bases; J trimming: 9 bases; junction bases outside the gene matches: 9. The CDR3 spans 14 residues. Germline V CDR1 and CDR2: MDHEN, SYDVKM. In DNA form, the CDR3 reads TGTGCCAGCAGCAGACTAGCGGGAGCCCCCCCGCAGTACTTC. Translation: CASSRLAGAPPQYF.

The chain employs TRBV28 and TRBJ2-7; tentatively, D is TRBD1 (6 bases). CDR3 length equals 15 residues. V lost 4 bases and J 3 bases, leaving 16 bases between the germline ends. Germline V gene sequence: CDR1 MDHEN, CDR2 SYDVKM. The CDR3 DNA is TGTGCCAGCAGTTATACAGGGTTAGGGGACTACGAGCAGTACTTC. Amino acids: CASSYTGLGDYEQYF.

This chain links TRBV5-1 with TRBJ2-7; 9 bases align to TRBD1. Germline lookup yields CDR1 SGHRS and CDR2 YFSETQ. The CDR3 sequence is 15 residues long. V was pared by 3 bases and J by 7 bases, with 11 bases of the junction left unmatched. The CDR3 DNA reads TGCGCCAGCAGCTGGAGACAGGGGGTAAGGGAAGAGCAGTACTTC. Encoded protein: CASSWRQGVREEQYF.

The chain employs TRBV6-5 and TRBJ2-3; TRBD2 agrees at 7 bases. The ends lost 8 bases at V and 2 bases at J; junction bases unmatched: 7. Germline-derived CDR1 and CDR2 are MNHEY and SVGAGI. The CDR3 runs to 14 residues. CDR3 nucleotides: TGTGCCAGCGGCACCGGGACTACCACAGATACGCAGTATTTT. Its protein is CASGTGTTTDTQYF.

V usage is TRBV6-4 and J usage is TRBJ2-2, with D unclear. CDR1 is MRHNA and CDR2 is SNTAGT in the germline V gene. V lost 8 bases, J lost 4 bases, and 11 bases lay in between. The CDR3 runs 13 residues. The CDR3 DNA is TGTGCCAGCCGGAGAGACGGCACCGGGGAGCTGTTTTTT. Protein: CASRRDGTGELFF.

The V and J genes are TRBV12-3 or TRBV12-4 and TRBJ1-1; D call uncertain. This CDR3 is 13 amino acids long. Between the trimmed V and J ends, which lost 0 bases and 9 bases, there was a span of 11 bases. CDR3 nucleotide sequence: TGTGCCAGCAGTTTAGCGAAAAGAGGCCAAGCTTTCTTT. This sequence encodes CASSLAKRGQAFF.

The J gene is TRBJ1-5, the V gene TRBV7-9, with a weak D call TRBD1 (5 bases). Between the trimmed V and J ends, which lost 6 bases and 1 base, there was a span of 13 bases. This CDR3 region has 15 residues. Germline loops: CDR1 SEHNR, CDR2 FQNEAQ (reference sequence). This CDR3 reads CASRQLTGSNQPQHF. As DNA, the CDR3 is TGTGCCAGCAGACAACTTACAGGCAGCAATCAGCCCCAGCATTTT.